This T cell receptor beta chain was captured by sequencing in a study of metastatic and nonmetastatic thyroid tumors. A remark on this clone: A read error may be the cause here, since a much bigger clone is one base away. The same CDR3 can be traced to other DNA sequences in this sample.

TCRdb re-clonotyped the PCR reads via MiXCR. The sample carries tens of thousands of clones, around 16% recorded once. Each patient came to thyroid surgery without any prior treatment (of any kind). V dropped 8 bases and J dropped 2 bases, with 15 bases sitting between them. From germline, CDR1 is SGHTA and CDR2 FQGTGA. This CDR3 has 14 amino acids. The J gene is TRBJ1-1, the V gene TRBV7-3, with D possibly matching TRBD1 (6 bases). Sequencing was performed on blood. This clonotype was sampled from a female donor with papillary thyroid cancer or a benign thyroid nodule (not recorded which). Some clones in this sample may be carry-over from other donors' samples. The CDR3 spells CASRSGGPNTEAFF. The CDR3, as DNA: TGTGCCAGCCGCTCGGGGGGCCCTAACACTGAAGCTTTCTTT.